This T cell receptor (beta chain) was sequenced for a study of blood T cell repertoires in COVID-19. Study summary: Some COVID-19 samples were acute and others convalescent; all came from the United States, Italy and Spain.

Original processing methods: Nucleated cell counts were estimated from reference gene primer amplification. Data came from immunoSEQ multiplex PCR; TCRdb stores just in-frame clones and leaves some out. D and trimming were read from the DNA, whereas the V and J calls and clone size are those reported in that table. The data contain a few hundred thousand clones, approximately 92% of them singletons. The germline gives CDR1 ENHRY, CDR2 SYGVKD. V was clipped by 3 bases and J by 5 bases, with 10 bases between them. This CDR3 is built from 14 residues. The sequencing input was PBMCs or T cells enriched from blood (not recorded which). The source is a man aged 25-45 years who had recovered from COVID-19. V usage is TRBV10-3 and J usage is TRBJ2-2; D perhaps matches TRBD1 (5 bases). The CDR3 DNA reads as TGTGCCATCAGTGACAGGGTAGGAACCGGGGAGCTGTTTTTT. Protein sequence: CAISDRVGTGELFF.